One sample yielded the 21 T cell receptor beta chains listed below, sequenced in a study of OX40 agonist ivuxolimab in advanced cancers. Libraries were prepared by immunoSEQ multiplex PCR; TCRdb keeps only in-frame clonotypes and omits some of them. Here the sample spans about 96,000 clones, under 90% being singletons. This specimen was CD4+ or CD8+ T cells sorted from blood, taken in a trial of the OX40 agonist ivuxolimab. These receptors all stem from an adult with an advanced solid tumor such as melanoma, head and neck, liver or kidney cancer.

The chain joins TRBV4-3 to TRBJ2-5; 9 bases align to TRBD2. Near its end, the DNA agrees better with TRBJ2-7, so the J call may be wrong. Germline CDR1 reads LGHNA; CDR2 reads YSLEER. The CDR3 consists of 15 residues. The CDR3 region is CASSQGSGGSYEQYF. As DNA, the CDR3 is TGCGCCAGCAGCCAAGGTAGCGGGGGATCCTACGAGCAGTACTTC.

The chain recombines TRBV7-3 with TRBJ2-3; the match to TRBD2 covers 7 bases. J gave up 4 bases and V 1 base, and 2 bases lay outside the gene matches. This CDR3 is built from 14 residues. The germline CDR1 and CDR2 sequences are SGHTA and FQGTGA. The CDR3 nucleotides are TGTGCCAGCAGCTTAAGGGGGGGAGCAGATACGCAGTATTTT. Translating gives CASSLRGGADTQYF.

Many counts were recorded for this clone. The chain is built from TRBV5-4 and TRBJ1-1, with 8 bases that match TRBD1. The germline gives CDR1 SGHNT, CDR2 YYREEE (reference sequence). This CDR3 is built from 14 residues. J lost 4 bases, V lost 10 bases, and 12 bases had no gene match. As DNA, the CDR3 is TGTGCCTCCTCCGGCAGGGGGCTAGGCACTGAAGCTTTCTTT. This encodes CASSGRGLGTEAFF.

The CDR3 region is CASSGSVSSGSVQYF. The CDR3 DNA sequence: TGTGCCAGCAGCGGAAGCGTGTCTAGCGGGAGTGTGCAGTACTTC. V is TRBV7-2 and J is TRBJ2-7; TRBD2 matches at 10 bases. The germline V gene has CDR1 SGHTA and CDR2 FQGNSA. CDR3 length equals 15 residues. J was trimmed by 9 bases and V by 5 bases; bases with no gene match: 13.

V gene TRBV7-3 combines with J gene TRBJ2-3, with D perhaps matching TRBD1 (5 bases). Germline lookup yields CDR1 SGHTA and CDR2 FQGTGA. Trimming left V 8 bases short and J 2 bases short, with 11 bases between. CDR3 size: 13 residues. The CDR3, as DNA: TGTGCCAGCGCAAGACAGCCCACAGATACGCAGTATTTT. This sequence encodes CASARQPTDTQYF.

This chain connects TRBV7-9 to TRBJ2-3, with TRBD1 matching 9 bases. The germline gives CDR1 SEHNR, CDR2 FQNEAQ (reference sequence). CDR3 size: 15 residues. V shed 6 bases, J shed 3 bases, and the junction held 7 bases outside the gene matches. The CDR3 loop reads CASSSYRGRTDTQYF. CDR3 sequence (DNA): TGTGCCAGCAGTTCATACAGGGGGCGAACAGATACGCAGTATTTT.

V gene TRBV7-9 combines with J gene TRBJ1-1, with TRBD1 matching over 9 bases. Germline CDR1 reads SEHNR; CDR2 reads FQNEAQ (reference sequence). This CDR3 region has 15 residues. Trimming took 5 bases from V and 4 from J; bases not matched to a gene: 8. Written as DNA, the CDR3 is TGTGCCAGCAGCCAACAGGGGGCGGAGGGCACTGAAGCTTTCTTT. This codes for CASSQQGAEGTEAFF.

CDR3: CSVGNRQGVSYEQYF. In DNA, the CDR3 is TGCAGCGTTGGGAACCGGCAGGGGGTCTCCTACGAGCAGTACTTC. J is TRBJ2-7 and V is TRBV29-1, with TRBD1 matching 7 bases. Per the germline V gene, CDR1 is SQVTM and CDR2 is ANQGSEA. The ends lost 4 bases at V and 0 bases at J; junction bases unmatched: 9. There are 15 residues in the CDR3.

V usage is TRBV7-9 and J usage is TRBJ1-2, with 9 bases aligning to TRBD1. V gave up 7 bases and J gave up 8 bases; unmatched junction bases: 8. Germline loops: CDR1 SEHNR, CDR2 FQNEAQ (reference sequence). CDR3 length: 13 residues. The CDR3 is CASTRTGAFGYTF. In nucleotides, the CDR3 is TGTGCCAGCACTCGGACAGGGGCTTTCGGCTACACCTTC.

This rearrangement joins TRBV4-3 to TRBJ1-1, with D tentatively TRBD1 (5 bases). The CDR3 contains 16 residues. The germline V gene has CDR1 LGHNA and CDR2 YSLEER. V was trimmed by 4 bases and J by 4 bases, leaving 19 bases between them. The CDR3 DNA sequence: TGCGCCAGCAGCCTACGGATTGGGGCCGGGCGCACTGAAGCTTTCTTT. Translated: CASSLRIGAGRTEAFF.

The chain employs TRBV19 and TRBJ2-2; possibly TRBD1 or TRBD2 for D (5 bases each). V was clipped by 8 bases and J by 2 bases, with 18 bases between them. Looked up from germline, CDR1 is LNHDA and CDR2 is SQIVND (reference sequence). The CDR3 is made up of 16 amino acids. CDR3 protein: CASSPPGAENTGELFF. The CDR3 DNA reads TGTGCCAGTTCCCCCCCCGGGGCCGAAAACACCGGGGAGCTGTTTTTT.

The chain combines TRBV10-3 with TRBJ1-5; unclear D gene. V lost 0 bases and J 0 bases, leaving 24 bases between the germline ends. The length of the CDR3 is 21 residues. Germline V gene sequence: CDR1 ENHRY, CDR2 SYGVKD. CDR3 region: CAISESGRGSNILYSNQPQHF. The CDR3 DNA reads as TGTGCCATCAGTGAGTCGGGTCGGGGATCGAATATTTTGTATAGCAATCAGCCCCAGCATTTT.

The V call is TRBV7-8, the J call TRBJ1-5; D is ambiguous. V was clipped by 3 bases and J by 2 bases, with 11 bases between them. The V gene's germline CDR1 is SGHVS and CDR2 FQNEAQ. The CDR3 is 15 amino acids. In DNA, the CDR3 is TGTGCCAGCAGCTTCCGGACGGATCGCAATCAGCCCCAGCATTTT. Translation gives CASSFRTDRNQPQHF.

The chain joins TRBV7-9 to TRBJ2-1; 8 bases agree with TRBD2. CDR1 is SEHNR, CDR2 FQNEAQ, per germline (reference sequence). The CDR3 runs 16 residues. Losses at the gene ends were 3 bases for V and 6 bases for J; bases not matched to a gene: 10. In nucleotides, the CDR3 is TGTGCCAGCAGCTTCGTGAGCGGGGGCCGCGGCAATGAGCAGTTCTTC. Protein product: CASSFVSGGRGNEQFF.

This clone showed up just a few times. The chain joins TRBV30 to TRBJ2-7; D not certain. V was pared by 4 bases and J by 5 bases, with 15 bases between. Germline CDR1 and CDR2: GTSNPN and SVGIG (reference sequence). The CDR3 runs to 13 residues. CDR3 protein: CAWTGVSVNEQYF. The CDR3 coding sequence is TGTGCCTGGACTGGGGTTTCGGTTAACGAGCAGTACTTC.

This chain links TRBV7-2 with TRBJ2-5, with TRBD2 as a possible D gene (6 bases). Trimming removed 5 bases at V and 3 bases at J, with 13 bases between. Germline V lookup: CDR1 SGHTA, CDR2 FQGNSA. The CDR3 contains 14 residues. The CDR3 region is CASSRGGAEETQYF. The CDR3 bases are TGTGCCAGCAGCCGCGGAGGGGCAGAAGAGACCCAGTACTTC.

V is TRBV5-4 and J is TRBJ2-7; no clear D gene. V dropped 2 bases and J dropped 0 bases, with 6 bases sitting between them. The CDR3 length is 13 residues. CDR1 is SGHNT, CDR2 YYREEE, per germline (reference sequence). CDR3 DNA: TGTGCCAGCAGCTTAAAGGGCTCCTACGAGCAGTACTTC. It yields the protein CASSLKGSYEQYF.

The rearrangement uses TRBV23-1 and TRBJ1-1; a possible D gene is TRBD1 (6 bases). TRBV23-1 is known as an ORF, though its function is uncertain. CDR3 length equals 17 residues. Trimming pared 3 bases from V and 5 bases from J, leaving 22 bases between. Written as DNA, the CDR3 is TGCGCCAGCAGTCAGGCTCGGGACAAGGGAGCTCCTACTGAAGCTTTCTTT. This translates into CASSQARDKGAPTEAFF.

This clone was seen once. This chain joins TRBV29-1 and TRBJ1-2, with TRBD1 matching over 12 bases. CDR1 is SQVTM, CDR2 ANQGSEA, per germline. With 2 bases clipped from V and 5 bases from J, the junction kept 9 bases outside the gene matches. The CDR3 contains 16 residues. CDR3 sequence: CSVESFQGQGAYGYTF. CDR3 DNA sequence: TGCAGCGTTGAATCCTTTCAGGGACAGGGGGCGTATGGCTACACCTTC. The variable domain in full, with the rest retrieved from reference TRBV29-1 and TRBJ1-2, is SAVISQKPSRDICQRGTSLTIQCQVDSQVTMMFWYRQQPGQSLTLIATANQGSEATYESGFVIDKFPISRPNLTFSTLTVSNMSPEDSSIYLCSVESFQGQGAYGYTFGSGTRLTVV.

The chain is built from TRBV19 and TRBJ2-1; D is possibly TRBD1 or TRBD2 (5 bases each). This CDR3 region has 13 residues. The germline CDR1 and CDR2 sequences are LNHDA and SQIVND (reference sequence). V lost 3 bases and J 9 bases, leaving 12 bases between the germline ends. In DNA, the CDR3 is TGTGCCAGTAGTATTCCGGGGCCCGCTGAGCAGTTCTTC. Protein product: CASSIPGPAEQFF.

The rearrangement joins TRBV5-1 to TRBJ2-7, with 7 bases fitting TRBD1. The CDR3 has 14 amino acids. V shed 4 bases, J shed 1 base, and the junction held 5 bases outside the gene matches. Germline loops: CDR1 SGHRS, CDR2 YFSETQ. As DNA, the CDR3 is TGCGCCAGCAGCACGGCGACAGGGTCCTACGAGCAGTACTTC. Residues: CASSTATGSYEQYF.